The clone carrying this T cell receptor (beta chain) has a handful of counts. Its antigen is unidentified. The team produced cDNA through 5'RACE using 10-nucleotide random UMIs. TCRdb reanalysed the 5' RACE reads using MiXCR and keeps one entry per CDR3 protein. Counted here are roughly 57,000 distinct CDR3 sequences, 24% occurring once; the ten biggest clones make up over 4.5%. Time point: technical triplicate 2. The starting material, 2 million PBMCs stored at -80 C, gave rise to the unsorted libraries. This entry belongs to a study of neurological immune-mediated disorders. CDR3 length equals 13 residues. The germline V gene encodes CDR1 SGHRS and CDR2 YFSETQ. Trimming left V 2 bases short and J 1 base short, with 7 bases between. Overall study findings and caveats: None of the CDR3 amino acid sequences of expanded clones recurred across subjects, suggesting private repertoires in all groups. The most TCR clonal expansion was seen in HTLV-1-associated myelopathy, and the least was seen in multiple sclerosis, which fell below healthy controls.

The rearrangement links TRBV5-1 to TRBJ2-7; D remains unclear. Specimen: PBMCs. The receptor's source is a man in his sixties with HTLV-1-associated myelopathy (HAM/TSP). The CDR3 DNA reads as TGCGCCAGCAGCTTTACGATGTCCTACGAGCAGTACTTC. Its translation is CASSFTMSYEQYF.